This T cell receptor beta chain was profiled in a study of blood T cell repertoires in COVID-19. The repertoire was sequenced with immunoSEQ multiplex PCR; TCRdb's copy has only in-frame clones and lacks some. The sample includes 250,000 to 400,000 clones, approximately 90% seen only once; the top ten take roughly 1.7%. CDR1 is LNHNV, CDR2 YYDKDF, per germline (reference sequence). The ends were cut back, 5 bases at V and 4 bases at J, with 26 bases in the middle. The CDR3 runs to 18 residues. The source is a woman under 40 with COVID-19, enrolled during active disease. The chain joins TRBV15 to TRBJ1-2; a weak D match, TRBD1 (6 bases). Sequenced material: peripheral blood. Here the CDR3 reads CATSGINKDRITSYGYTF. Here the CDR3 DNA reads TGTGCCACCAGCGGGATCAATAAAGACAGGATAACTTCCTATGGCTACACCTTC.